The clone carrying this T cell receptor (beta chain) came up many times. This sample is drawn from a study of T-cell memory formation after mild COVID-19. In the study overall: The two donors had largely donor-specific TCR clusters.

From the 5' RACE reads, TCRdb called clonotypes with MiXCR, one entry per CDR3 protein. This table has fewer than 50,000 distinct CDR3 sequences, roughly 12% appearing once. This TCR was recovered from a young man who had mild COVID-19 (a few samples of this study predate the infection). Cell type and time point are not known. Sequenced material: PBMCs or a T cell subset sorted from them (not recorded which).

The CDR3 loop is CSARGTPGNSPLHF. The CDR3 DNA reads TGCAGTGCTCGAGGGACCCCCGGGAATTCACCCCTCCACTTT. This rearrangement joins TRBV20-1 to TRBJ1-6; the D gene is possibly TRBD1 (5 bases). The germline gives CDR1 DFQATT, CDR2 SNEGSKA (reference sequence). The V end lost 5 bases, the J end lost 7 bases, and 15 bases lay between the germline ends. CDR3 size: 14 residues.